This T cell receptor (beta chain) stems from a study of blood T cell repertoires in COVID-19. Looking at the study overall: COVID-19 samples collected from the United States, Italy and Spain covered acute and convalescent phases.

The CDR3 contains 14 residues. Unmatched junction bases numbered 5, after V lost 8 bases and J lost 2 bases. Per germline, CDR1 SNHLY and CDR2 FYNNEI. Participant reports of clinical history set cohort assignment. Generated by immunoSEQ multiplex PCR, the TCRdb table keeps only in-frame clones and is missing some. The data show 270,000 or so clones, 90% seen once. V usage is TRBV2 and J usage is TRBJ2-7; 11 positions match TRBD1. This clonotype was sampled from a woman under 40 with acute COVID-19. Sequenced input: PBMCs or T cells enriched from blood (not recorded which). The CDR3 spells CASASGQGAYEQYF. In DNA, the CDR3 is TGTGCCAGCGCCTCGGGACAGGGGGCCTACGAGCAGTACTTC.